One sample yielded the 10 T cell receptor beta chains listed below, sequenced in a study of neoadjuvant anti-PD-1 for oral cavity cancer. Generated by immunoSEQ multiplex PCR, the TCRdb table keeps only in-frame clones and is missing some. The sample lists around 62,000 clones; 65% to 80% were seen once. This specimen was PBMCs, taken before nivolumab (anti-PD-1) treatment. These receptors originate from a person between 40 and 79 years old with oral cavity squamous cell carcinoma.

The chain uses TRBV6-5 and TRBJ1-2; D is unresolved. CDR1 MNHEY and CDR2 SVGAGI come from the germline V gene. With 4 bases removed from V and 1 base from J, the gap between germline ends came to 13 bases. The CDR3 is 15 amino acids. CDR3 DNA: TGTGCCAGCAGTTCTACACTGATTCTTAACTATGGCTACACCTTC. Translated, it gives CASSSTLILNYGYTF.

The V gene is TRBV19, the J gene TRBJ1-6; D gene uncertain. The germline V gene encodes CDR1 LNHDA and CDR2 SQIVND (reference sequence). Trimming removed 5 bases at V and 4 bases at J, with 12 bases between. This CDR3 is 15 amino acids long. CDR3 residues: CASSFQFGYNSPLHF. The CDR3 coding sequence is TGTGCCAGTAGTTTTCAGTTCGGGTATAATTCACCCCTCCACTTT.

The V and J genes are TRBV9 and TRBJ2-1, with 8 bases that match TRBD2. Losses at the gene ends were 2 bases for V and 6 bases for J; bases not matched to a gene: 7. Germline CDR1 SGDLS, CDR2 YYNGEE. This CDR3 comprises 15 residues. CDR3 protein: CASSVVAGSFNEQFF. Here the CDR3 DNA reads TGTGCCAGCAGCGTGGTAGCGGGGTCTTTCAATGAGCAGTTCTTC.

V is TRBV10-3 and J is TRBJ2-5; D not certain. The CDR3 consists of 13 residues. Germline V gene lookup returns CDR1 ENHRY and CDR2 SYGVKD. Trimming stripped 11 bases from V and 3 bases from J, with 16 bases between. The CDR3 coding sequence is TGTGCCGTTCGCATCGACGGCGAAGAGACCCAGTACTTC. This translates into CAVRIDGEETQYF.

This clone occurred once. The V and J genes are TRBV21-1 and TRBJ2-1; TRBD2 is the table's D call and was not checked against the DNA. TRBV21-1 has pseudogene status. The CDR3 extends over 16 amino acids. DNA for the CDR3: TGTGCCAGCAGCAAAGATCGGCGGGAGCGAGACAATGAGCAGTTCTTC. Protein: CASSKDRRERDNEQFF.

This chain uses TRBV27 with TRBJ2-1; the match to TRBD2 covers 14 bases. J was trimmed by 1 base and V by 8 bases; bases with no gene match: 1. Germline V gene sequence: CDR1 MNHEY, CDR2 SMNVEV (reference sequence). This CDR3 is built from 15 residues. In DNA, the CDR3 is TGTGCCAGCCGACTAGCGGGGGGGTCCTACAATGAGCAGTTCTTC. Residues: CASRLAGGSYNEQFF.

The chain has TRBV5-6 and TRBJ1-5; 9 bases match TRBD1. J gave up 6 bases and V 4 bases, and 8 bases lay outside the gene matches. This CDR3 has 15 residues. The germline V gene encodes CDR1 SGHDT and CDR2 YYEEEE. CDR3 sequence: CASSRTGAVVQPQHF. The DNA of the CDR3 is TGTGCCAGCAGCAGGACAGGGGCGGTAGTTCAGCCCCAGCATTTT.

The DNA for the CDR3 is TGTGCCACCAGGAGGGGGCAAGAGACCCAGTACTTC. Protein: CATRRGQETQYF. The chain links TRBV15 to TRBJ2-5, with a tentative D call TRBD1 (6 bases). CDR1 LNHNV and CDR2 YYDKDF come from the germline V gene (reference sequence). V was trimmed by 6 bases and J by 2 bases, leaving 7 bases between them. The CDR3 covers 12 residues.

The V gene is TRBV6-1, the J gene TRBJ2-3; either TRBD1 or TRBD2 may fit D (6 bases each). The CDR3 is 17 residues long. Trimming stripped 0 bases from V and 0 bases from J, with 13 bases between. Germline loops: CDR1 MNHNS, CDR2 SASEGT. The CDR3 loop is CASSEARSGGSTDTQYF. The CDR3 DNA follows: TGTGCCAGCAGTGAAGCGCGTTCCGGGGGCAGCACAGATACGCAGTATTTT.

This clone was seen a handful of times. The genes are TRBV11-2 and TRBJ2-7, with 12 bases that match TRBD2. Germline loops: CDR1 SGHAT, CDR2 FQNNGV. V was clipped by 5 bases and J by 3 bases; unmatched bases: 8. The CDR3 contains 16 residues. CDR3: CASSTPSGRAFYEQYF. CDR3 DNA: TGTGCCAGCAGCACCCCTAGCGGGAGGGCCTTCTACGAGCAGTACTTC.